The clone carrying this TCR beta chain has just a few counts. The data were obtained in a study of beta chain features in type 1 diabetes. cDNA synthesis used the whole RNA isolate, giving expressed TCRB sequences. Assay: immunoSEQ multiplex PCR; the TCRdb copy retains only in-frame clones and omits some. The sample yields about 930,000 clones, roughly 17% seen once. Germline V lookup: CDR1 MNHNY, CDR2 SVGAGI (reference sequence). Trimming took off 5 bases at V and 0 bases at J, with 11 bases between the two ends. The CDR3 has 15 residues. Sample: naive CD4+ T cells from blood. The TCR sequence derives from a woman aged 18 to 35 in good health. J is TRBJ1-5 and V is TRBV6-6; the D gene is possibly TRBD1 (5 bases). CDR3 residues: CASSVRGDSNQPQHF. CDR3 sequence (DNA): TGTGCCAGCAGTGTTAGGGGAGATAGCAATCAGCCCCAGCATTTT.